The 21 T cell receptor beta chains below come from one sample, sequenced in a study of tissue T cells after allogeneic stem cell transplantation. Using immunoSEQ multiplex PCR, the repertoire was profiled, and TCRdb retains in-frame clones only, with some absent. The table has several thousand clones, less than 60% seen once. Sequences were derived from duodenum tissue, sampled at autopsy. The receptors were sampled from a female donor over 55 with lung cancer.

The CDR3 sequence: CATSLQGSNEKLFF. Here the CDR3 DNA reads TGTGCCACCAGCCTTCAGGGTTCCAATGAAAAACTGTTTTTT. The rearrangement joins TRBV15 to TRBJ1-4; D might be TRBD1 (5 bases). Germline V CDR1 and CDR2: LNHNV, YYDKDF (reference sequence). The ends were cut back, 5 bases at V and 5 bases at J, with 12 bases in the middle. The CDR3 consists of 14 residues.

J is TRBJ2-7 and V is TRBV5-1; D not certain. CDR1 and CDR2 from the germline V gene are SGHRS and YFSETQ. V was cut by 4 bases and J by 4 bases, with 18 bases left in between. CDR3 length equals 15 residues. The CDR3 protein is CASSPRRAWDYEQYF. The DNA for the CDR3 is TGCGCCAGCAGCCCTCGAAGGGCGTGGGATTACGAGCAGTACTTC.

The chain links TRBV7-3 to TRBJ2-3; D not resolved. Germline V lookup: CDR1 SGHTA, CDR2 FQGTGA. The CDR3 is 13 amino acids. V was shortened by 5 bases and J by 1 base, with 7 bases between the two germline ends. CDR3 loop: CASSPRGTDTQYF. The CDR3, as DNA: TGTGCCAGCAGCCCCCGGGGCACAGATACGCAGTATTTT.

This rearrangement joins TRBV5-1 to TRBJ2-3; 8 bases line up with TRBD2. The CDR3 sequence is 15 residues long. V lost 2 bases, J lost 1 base, and 3 bases stayed unmatched. Germline CDR1 SGHRS, CDR2 YFSETQ. The CDR3 sequence: CASSFSGMGTDTQYF. CDR3 sequence (DNA): TGCGCCAGCAGCTTTAGCGGGATGGGCACAGATACGCAGTATTTT.

The chain recombines TRBV5-5 with TRBJ2-6, with TRBD1 identical over 7 bases. V trimming: 4 bases; J trimming: 5 bases; junction bases outside the gene matches: 18. Per germline, CDR1 SGHKS and CDR2 YYEKEE (reference sequence). The CDR3 contains 19 residues. Here the CDR3 DNA reads TGTGCCAGCAGCAAAACAGGGGCCGGGGAACTCTGGAGGGCCAACGTCCTGACTTTC. Its translation: CASSKTGAGELWRANVLTF.

In its sample, this clone was seen once. The chain couples TRBV4-1 to TRBJ1-2, with D tentatively TRBD1 (5 bases). The CDR3 is 16 amino acids. Germline assignment: CDR1 MGHRA and CDR2 YSYEKL. Trimming took 0 bases from V and 4 from J, leaving 15 bases between them. CDR3: CASSQDLAGRAYGYTF. Here the CDR3 DNA reads TGCGCCAGCAGCCAAGATCTGGCAGGGCGGGCCTATGGCTACACCTTC.

This clone was counted between two and nine times. In DNA form, the CDR3 reads TGTGCCAGCAGCGTACAGGATAACTATGGCTACACCTTC. This gives the protein CASSVQDNYGYTF. V usage is TRBV7-2 and J usage is TRBJ1-2; tentative D call: TRBD1 (5 bases). The ends were cut back, 5 bases at V and 1 base at J, with 8 bases in the middle. The CDR3 is made up of 13 amino acids. The germline CDR1 and CDR2 sequences are SGHTA and FQGNSA.

The V call is TRBV5-4, the J call TRBJ2-6; TRBD1 aligns across 10 bases. The germline CDR1 and CDR2 sequences are SGHNT and YYREEE (reference sequence). This CDR3 is 16 amino acids long. Losses at the gene ends were 4 bases for V and 3 bases for J; bases not matched to a gene: 4. DNA for the CDR3: TGTGCCAGCAGCCTCCGGGACAGGGGTGGGGCCAACGTCCTGACTTTC. This translates into CASSLRDRGGANVLTF.

The rearrangement uses TRBV10-1 and TRBJ2-3; no clear D. The germline V gene encodes CDR1 WNHNN and CDR2 SYGVQD (reference sequence). Trimming took off 2 bases at V and 6 bases at J, with 9 bases between the two ends. The CDR3 contains 13 residues. CDR3: CASSEQIGDTQYF. The CDR3 DNA reads TGCGCCAGCAGTGAGCAGATCGGGGATACGCAGTATTTT.

This clone is medium-sized. The chain is built from TRBV4-2 and TRBJ2-7, with D uncertain. Between the trimmed V and J ends, which lost 1 base and 1 base, there was a span of 5 bases. The V gene's germline CDR1 is LGHNA and CDR2 YNFKEQ. The CDR3 contains 13 residues. CDR3 sequence: CASSQARSYEQYF. For the CDR3, the DNA is TGTGCCAGCAGCCAAGCGCGTTCCTACGAGCAGTACTTC.

The chain uses TRBV5-3 and TRBJ2-2; 9 bases fit TRBD2. TRBV5-3 qualifies as an ORF whose function is uncertain. The CDR3 length is 16 residues. J gave up 3 bases and V 1 base, and 4 bases lay outside the gene matches. Here the CDR3 reads CARSLLAGGDTGELFF. CDR3 DNA sequence: TGTGCCAGAAGCTTGCTCGCGGGAGGGGACACCGGGGAGCTGTTTTTT.

The chain links TRBV18 to TRBJ1-5; D is undetermined. Germline CDR1 KGHSH, CDR2 LQKENI. The V and J ends lost 3 bases and 4 bases respectively, with 7 bases between them. The CDR3 loop spans 13 amino acids. The CDR3 DNA is TGTGCCAGCTCACCGGAGATGAATCAGCCCCAGCATTTT. Protein: CASSPEMNQPQHF.

V is TRBV9 and J is TRBJ1-3; D may be TRBD1 (5 bases). Germline V gives CDR1 SGDLS, CDR2 YYNGEE. The CDR3 is 15 residues long. Trimming took off 3 bases at V and 0 bases at J, with 10 bases between the two ends. DNA for the CDR3: TGTGCCAGCAGCGGGGGGACGATCTCTGGAAACACCATATATTTT. Translated, it gives CASSGGTISGNTIYF.

The rearrangement uses TRBV5-1 and TRBJ2-1; 7 bases align to TRBD1. The CDR3 has 16 amino acids. J was trimmed by 2 bases and V by 4 bases; bases with no gene match: 9. Germline-derived CDR1 and CDR2 are SGHRS and YFSETQ. CDR3 sequence reads: CASSKSTGSAYNEQFF. For the CDR3, the DNA is TGCGCCAGCAGCAAGTCGACAGGGTCTGCCTACAATGAGCAGTTCTTC.

In its sample, this clone was seen once. The V gene is TRBV4-1, the J gene TRBJ1-5; D call uncertain. Germline assignment: CDR1 MGHRA and CDR2 YSYEKL. Trimming took off 2 bases at V and 2 bases at J, with 10 bases between the two ends. The CDR3 runs to 15 residues. The CDR3 nucleotides are TGCGCCAGCAGCCAACTTAGGAGTGGCAATCAGCCCCAGCATTTT. It yields the protein CASSQLRSGNQPQHF.

This clone was seen only once. The J gene is TRBJ2-7, the V gene TRBV7-2; no clear D gene. The CDR3 has 16 amino acids. Per the germline V gene, CDR1 is SGHTA and CDR2 is FQGNSA. Trimming pared 6 bases from V and 0 bases from J, leaving 18 bases between. CDR3 in amino acids: CASRPWTQTDSYEQYF. Here the CDR3 DNA reads TGTGCCAGCAGACCTTGGACGCAAACCGACTCCTACGAGCAGTACTTC. Based on the CDR3 plus reference TRBV7-2 and TRBJ2-7, the full variable domain is GAGVSQSPSNKVTEKGKDVELRCDPISGHTALYWYRQSLGQGLEFLIYFQGNSAPDKSGLPSDRFSAERTGGSVSTLTIQRTQQEDSAVYLCASRPWTQTDSYEQYFGPGTRLTVT.

This chain connects TRBV6-5 to TRBJ1-1; D unclear. The V end was cut by 8 bases, the J end by 0 bases, with 13 bases between. Germline V gene data show CDR1 as MNHEY and CDR2 as SVGAGI. The CDR3 is 14 amino acids. CDR3 bases: TGTGCCAGCTGGGCAGGTAAAGTGAACACTGAAGCTTTCTTT. Translating gives CASWAGKVNTEAFF.

This chain uses TRBV7-9 with TRBJ1-2; TRBD1 matches at 7 bases. Trimming at V came to 0 bases and at J to 7 bases, leaving 2 bases not matched to a gene. The CDR3 extends over 13 amino acids. Germline CDR1 SEHNR, CDR2 FQNEAQ (reference sequence). Here the CDR3 reads CASSLATGSGYTF. CDR3 sequence (DNA): TGTGCCAGCAGCTTAGCGACAGGGTCTGGCTACACCTTC.

This clone turned up a few times. J is TRBJ1-5 and V is TRBV2; D is uncertain. The CDR3 covers 15 residues. Germline V gene sequence: CDR1 SNHLY, CDR2 FYNNEI. Between the trimmed V and J ends, which lost 4 bases and 2 bases, there was a span of 12 bases. CDR3 sequence reads: CASSARWERNQPQHF. The DNA for the CDR3 is TGTGCCAGCAGTGCCAGGTGGGAACGCAATCAGCCCCAGCATTTT.

This clone appeared a few times. DNA for the CDR3: TGTGCCAGTATGGGATCCTATGGCGGGGAGCTGTTTTTT. This codes for CASMGSYGGELFF. This sequence joins TRBV19 and TRBJ2-2; no firm D call. In germline, CDR1 is LNHDA, CDR2 SQIVND (reference sequence). The CDR3 contains 13 residues. Trimming removed 7 bases from V and 7 bases from J, with 13 bases in between.

The chain joins TRBV7-2 to TRBJ1-2; TRBD1 matches 10 bases. With V trimmed by 5 bases and J by 6 bases, 3 bases remained unmatched. Germline V gene sequence: CDR1 SGHTA, CDR2 FQGNSA. The CDR3 contains 13 residues. In DNA form, the CDR3 reads TGTGCCAGCAGCCCGGGACAGGGGAATGGCTACACCTTC. This gives the protein CASSPGQGNGYTF.